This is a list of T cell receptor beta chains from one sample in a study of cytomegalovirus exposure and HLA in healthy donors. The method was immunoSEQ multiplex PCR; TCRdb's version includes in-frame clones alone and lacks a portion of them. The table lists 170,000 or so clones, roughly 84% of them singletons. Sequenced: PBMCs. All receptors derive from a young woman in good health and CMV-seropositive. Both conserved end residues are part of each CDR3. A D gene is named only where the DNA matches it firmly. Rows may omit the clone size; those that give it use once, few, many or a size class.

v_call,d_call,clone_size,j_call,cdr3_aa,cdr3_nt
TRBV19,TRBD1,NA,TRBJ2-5,CASSLDRAGEETQYF,TGTGCCAGTAGCCTCGACAGGGCTGGAGAAGAGACCCAGTACTTC
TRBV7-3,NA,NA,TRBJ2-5,CASSPNGGRGETQYF,TGTGCCAGCAGCCCGAATGGGGGCAGGGGAGAGACCCAGTACTTC
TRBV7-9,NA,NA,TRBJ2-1,CASSPGSSNNEQFF,TGTGCCAGCAGCCCCGGGAGTAGTAACAATGAGCAGTTCTTC
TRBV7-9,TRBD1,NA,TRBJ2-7,CASSLEMTGEQYF,TGTGCCAGCAGCTTGGAAATGACAGGGGAACAGTACTTC
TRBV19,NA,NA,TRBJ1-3,CASGTGRRNTIYF,TGTGCCAGTGGAACAGGGAGAAGAAACACCATATATTTT
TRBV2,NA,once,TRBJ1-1,CASSLTGYTEAFF,TGTGCCAGCAGCCTTACAGGGTACACTGAAGCTTTCTTT
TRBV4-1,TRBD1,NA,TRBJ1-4,CASSHPGTGGFEKLFF,TGCGCCAGCAGCCACCCCGGGACAGGGGGGTTTGAAAAACTGTTTTTT
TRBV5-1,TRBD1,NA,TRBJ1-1,CASSPDYRGGTEAFF,TGCGCCAGCAGCCCGGACTACAGGGGTGGCACTGAAGCTTTCTTT
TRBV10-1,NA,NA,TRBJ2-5,CASSDGLTQETQYF,TGCGCCAGCAGTGATGGTCTAACCCAAGAGACCCAGTACTTC
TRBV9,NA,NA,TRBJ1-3,CASSPRSGNTIYF,TGTGCCAGCAGCCCCCGCTCTGGAAACACCATATATTTT
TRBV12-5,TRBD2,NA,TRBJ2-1,CASGFGLAGGTSYNEQFF,TGTGCTAGTGGATTTGGGCTAGCGGGGGGCACTTCCTACAATGAGCAGTTCTTC
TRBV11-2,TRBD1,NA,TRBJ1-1,CASSADRGRFTEAFF,TGTGCCAGCAGCGCCGACAGGGGAAGATTCACTGAAGCTTTCTTT
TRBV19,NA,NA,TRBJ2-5,CASSRGGTQYF,TGTGCCAGTAGTCGCGGAGGGACCCAGTACTTC
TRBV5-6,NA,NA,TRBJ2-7,CASIRDYEQYF,TGTGCCAGCATCCGGGACTACGAGCAGTACTTC
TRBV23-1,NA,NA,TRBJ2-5,CASRIPRTEETQYF,TGCGCCAGCAGAATTCCAAGGACAGAAGAGACCCAGTACTTC
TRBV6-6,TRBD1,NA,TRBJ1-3,CASSWTGGDGGNTIYF,TGTGCCAGCAGCTGGACAGGGGGCGATGGAGGAAACACCATATATTTT
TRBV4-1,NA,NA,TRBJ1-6,CASSHVGREGSPLHF,TGCGCCAGCAGCCACGTGGGCAGGGAGGGTTCACCCCTCCACTTT
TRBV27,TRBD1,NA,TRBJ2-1,CASSQTGTGFYNEQFF,TGTGCCAGCAGTCAAACCGGGACAGGGTTCTACAATGAGCAGTTCTTC
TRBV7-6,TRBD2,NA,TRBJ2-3,CASSLGGGGTDTQYF,TGTGCCAGCAGCTTAGGCGGGGGGGGAACAGATACGCAGTATTTT
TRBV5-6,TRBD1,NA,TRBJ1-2,CASSGTTGGAYGYTF,TGTGCCAGCAGCGGAACGACAGGGGGCGCTTATGGCTACACCTTC
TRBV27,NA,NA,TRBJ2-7,CASSLFDRSYEQYF,TGTGCCAGCAGTTTATTCGACAGATCCTACGAGCAGTACTTC
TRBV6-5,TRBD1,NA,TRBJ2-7,CASSPPGTGSYEQYF,TGTGCCAGCAGTCCGCCTGGGACAGGCTCCTACGAGCAGTACTTC
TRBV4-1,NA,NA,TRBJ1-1,CASSHAPGGGLNTEAFF,TGCGCCAGCAGCCACGCTCCCGGCGGGGGCCTGAACACTGAAGCTTTCTTT
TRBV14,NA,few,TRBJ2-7,CASSQVSSFGEQYF,TGTGCCAGCAGCCAAGTCTCCTCCTTCGGCGAGCAGTACTTC
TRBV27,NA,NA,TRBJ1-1,CASSLRGLGVVRAEAFF,TGTGCCAGCAGTTTGCGGGGGTTAGGAGTAGTAAGGGCTGAAGCTTTCTTT
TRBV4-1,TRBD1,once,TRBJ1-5,CARPLRDRDNQPQHF,TGCGCCAGACCTCTCCGGGACAGGGACAATCAGCCCCAGCATTTT
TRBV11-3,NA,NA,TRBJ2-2,CASSLGGSTNTGELFF,TGTGCCAGCAGCTTAGGAGGATCTACGAACACCGGGGAGCTGTTTTTT
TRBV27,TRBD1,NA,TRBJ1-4,CASSSTGTDEKLFF,TGTGCCAGCAGTTCCACCGGGACAGATGAAAAACTGTTTTTT
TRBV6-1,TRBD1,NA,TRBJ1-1,CASSEDDRGEAFF,TGTGCCAGCAGTGAGGACGACAGGGGTGAAGCTTTCTTT
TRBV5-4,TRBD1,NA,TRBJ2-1,CASSQGQDYNEQFF,TGTGCCAGCAGCCAGGGACAGGATTACAATGAGCAGTTCTTC
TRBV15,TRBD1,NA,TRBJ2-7,CATGQGQDYEQYF,TGTGCCACCGGACAGGGACAGGACTACGAGCAGTACTTC
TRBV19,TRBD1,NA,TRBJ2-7,CASSPTQGTPYEQYF,TGTGCCAGTAGTCCTACACAGGGGACCCCCTACGAGCAGTACTTC